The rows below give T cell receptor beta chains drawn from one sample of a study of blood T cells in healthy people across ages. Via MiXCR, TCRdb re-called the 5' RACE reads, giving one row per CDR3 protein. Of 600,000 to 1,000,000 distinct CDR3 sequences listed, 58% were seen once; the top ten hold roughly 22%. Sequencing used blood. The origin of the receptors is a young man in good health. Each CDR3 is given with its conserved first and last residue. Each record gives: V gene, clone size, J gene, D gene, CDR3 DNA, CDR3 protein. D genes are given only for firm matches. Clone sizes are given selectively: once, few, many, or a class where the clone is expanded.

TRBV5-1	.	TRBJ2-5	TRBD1	TGCGCCAGCAGCGACAGGGGGTCGGGTGAGACCCAGTACTTC	CASSDRGSGETQYF
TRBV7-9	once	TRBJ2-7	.	TGTTCCAGCAGCTCCCGACTCGGGGACGAGCAGTACTTC	CSSSSRLGDEQYF
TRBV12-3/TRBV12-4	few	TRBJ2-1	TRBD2	TGTGCCAGCAGTTACACTAGCGGGGGCTACAATGAGCAGTTCTTC	CASSYTSGGYNEQFF
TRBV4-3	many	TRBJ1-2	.	TGCGCCAGCAGCCAAGAAGAATCCAGGGGTACTGGCTACACCTTC	CASSQEESRGTGYTF
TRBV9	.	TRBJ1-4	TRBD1	TGTGCCAGCAGCGTAGGAGCCGAGGGGGCACGTGAAAAACTGTTTTTT	CASSVGAEGAREKLFF
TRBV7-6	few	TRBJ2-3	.	TGTGCCAGCAGCTTAAACCATGGGGATACGCAGTATTTT	CASSLNHGDTQYF
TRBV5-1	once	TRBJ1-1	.	TGCGCCAGCAGCTCCCGCCCGTCGGGAAACACTGAAGCTTTCTTT	CASSSRPSGNTEAFF
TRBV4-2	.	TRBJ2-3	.	TGTGCCAGCAGCCAAGATCTCCTAGGCGATACGCAGTATTTT	CASSQDLLGDTQYF
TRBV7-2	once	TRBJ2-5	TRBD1	TGTGCCAGCGGCTTGTCCGGGACAGGGGGACAAGAGACCCAGTACTTC	CASGLSGTGGQETQYF
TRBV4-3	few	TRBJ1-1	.	TGCGCCAGCAGCCAAGATTCCCTGAACACTGAAGCTTTCTTT	CASSQDSLNTEAFF
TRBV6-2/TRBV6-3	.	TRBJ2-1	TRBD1	TGTGCCAGCAGAGACTTTGACAGGGTGGGAAGGAATGAGCAGTTCTTC	CASRDFDRVGRNEQFF
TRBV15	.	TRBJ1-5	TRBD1	TGTGCCACCAGCAGAGGGACAGGGAAGGACCAGCCCCAGCATTTT	CATSRGTGKDQPQHF
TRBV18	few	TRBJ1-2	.	TGTGCCAGCTCACCACCCGGGACATACCATGGCTACACCTTC	CASSPPGTYHGYTF
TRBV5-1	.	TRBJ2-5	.	TGCGCCAGCAGCTTGCAACTTTTCCAAGAGACCCAGTACTTC	CASSLQLFQETQYF
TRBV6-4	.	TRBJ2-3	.	TGTGCCAGCAGTGAGGCCCCCGCTTCAGATACGCAGTATTTT	CASSEAPASDTQYF
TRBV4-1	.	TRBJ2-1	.	TGCGCCTCCGGGTGGGGACGGAACAATGAGCAGTTCTTC	CASGWGRNNEQFF
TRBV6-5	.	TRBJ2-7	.	TGTGCCAGCAGTTTTGCGACAGGCTACTCCTACGAGCAGTACTTC	CASSFATGYSYEQYF
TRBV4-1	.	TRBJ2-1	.	TGCGCCAGCAGCCAAGTCGGGGTGGGCATACACTATGAGCAGTTCTTC	CASSQVGVGIHYEQFF
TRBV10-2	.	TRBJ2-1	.	TGCGCCAGCAGTCTCGCTAGCGACTACAATGAGCAGTTCTTC	CASSLASDYNEQFF
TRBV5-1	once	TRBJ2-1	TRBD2	TGCGCCAGCAGCTCGAATAGCGGGAGGCACAATGAGCAGTTCTTC	CASSSNSGRHNEQFF
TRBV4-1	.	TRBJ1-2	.	TGCGCCAGCAGCCAAGTAAATAGTGACTATGGCTACACCTTC	CASSQVNSDYGYTF
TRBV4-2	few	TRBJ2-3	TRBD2	TGTGCCAGCAGACAGAGCGGGGAGGCAGATACGCAGTATTTT	CASRQSGEADTQYF
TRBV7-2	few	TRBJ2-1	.	TGTGCCAGCAGCACCGACCTCTGGGGGGCTAGTGATGAGCAGTTCTTC	CASSTDLWGASDEQFF
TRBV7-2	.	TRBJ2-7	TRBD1	TGTGCCAGCAGCCACAAAACAGGGGATTCTGGCGAGCAGTACTTC	CASSHKTGDSGEQYF
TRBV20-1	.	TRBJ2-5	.	TGCAGTGCTATACACTCCACCAACGGAGGGACCCAGTACTTC	CSAIHSTNGGTQYF
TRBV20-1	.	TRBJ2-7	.	TGCAGTGCTAGCGACCAAGGCTACGAGCAGTACTTC	CSASDQGYEQYF
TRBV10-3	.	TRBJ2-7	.	TGTGCCATCAGTGGTCTCTACGAGCAGTACTTC	CAISGLYEQYF
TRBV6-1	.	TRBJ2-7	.	TGTGCCAGCGGGTCCGAGGGGGGCGACATCTACGAGCAGTACTTC	CASGSEGGDIYEQYF